This T cell receptor beta chain was obtained from a study of regulatory T cells in long-lasting Graves disease. TCR beta libraries were built with iRepertoire HTBI primers and Arm-PCR of CDR3 regions. TCRdb reanalysed the multiplex PCR reads using MiXCR and keeps one entry per CDR3 protein. The sample consists of about 660,000 distinct CDR3 sequences, approximately 31% of them appearing once. This sample's time point: persistent/refractory GD, antithyroid drugs over 5 years with positive TRAb. PBMCs were the source of the RNA used for TCR sequencing. This clonotype was picked up a small number of times. The sample here was peripheral blood mononuclear cells (PBMCs), taken when the disease was refractory, from a patient treated with antithyroid drugs. The receptor was isolated from a female donor with Graves disease.

CDR3 amino acids: CASSTPGQDNEKLFF. CDR3 coding DNA: TGTGCCAGTAGTACTCCGGGACAGGATAATGAAAAACTGTTTTTT. This chain connects TRBV19 to TRBJ1-4; 8 nucleotides align to TRBD1. This CDR3 region has 15 residues. Germline V lookup: CDR1 LNHDA, CDR2 SQIVND (reference sequence). The V gene end was trimmed by 4 bases and the J gene end by 4 bases; junction bases not matched to a gene: 5. The full variable domain, with the rest looked up from reference TRBV19 and TRBJ1-4, is DGGITQSPKYLFRKEGQNVTLSCEQNLNHDAMYWYRQDPGQGLRLIYYSQIVNDFQKGDIAEGYSVSREKKESFPLTVTSAQKNPTAFYLCASSTPGQDNEKLFFGSGTQLSVL.